This is a list of T cell receptor beta chains from one sample in a study of CD8 T cells in Susac syndrome. From the immunoSEQ multiplex PCR reads, TCRdb called clonotypes with MiXCR, one entry per CDR3 protein. Seen here are about 400,000 distinct CDR3 sequences, approximately 89% observed once, and the top ten hold under 0.15%. The specimen sequenced was CD8+ T cells from PBMCs. These receptors originate from a human donor with multiple sclerosis. The CDR3 runs from the conserved cysteine through the conserved F or W. The order of the fields is J gene, clone size, D gene, V gene, CDR3 DNA, CDR3 protein. A D gene is named only where the DNA matches it firmly. Clone sizes are given selectively: once, few, many, or a class where the clone is expanded.

>TRBJ2-5|NA|TRBD2|TRBV12-3/TRBV12-4
TGTGCCAGCAGTGAGGAGGGATTAGCGGGAGCCCCAGAGACCCAGTACTTC
CASSEEGLAGAPETQYF
>TRBJ2-3|NA|NA|TRBV19
TGTGCCAGTATCCCCGGGACTTCTGTTAGCACAGATACGCAGTATTTT
CASIPGTSVSTDTQYF
>TRBJ2-5|NA|NA|TRBV6-1
TGTGCCAGCAGTCAGATGCAGGGGGGTCAAGAGACCCAGTACTTC
CASSQMQGGQETQYF
>TRBJ2-1|NA|TRBD2|TRBV5-4
TGTGCCAGCAGCGTATCACCGGGACTAGACAATGAGCAGTTCTTC
CASSVSPGLDNEQFF
>TRBJ1-5|NA|NA|TRBV27
TGTGCCAGCAGTATACAGGGTGTCAGCAATCAGCCCCAGCATTTT
CASSIQGVSNQPQHF
>TRBJ1-2|NA|NA|TRBV4-1
TGCGCCAGCAGCCAACCCGGACATATCTATGGCTACACCTTC
CASSQPGHIYGYTF
>TRBJ1-4|NA|NA|TRBV4-1
TGCGCCAGCAGCCAAGGACCTAATGAAAAACTGTTTTTT
CASSQGPNEKLFF
>TRBJ1-2|NA|NA|TRBV27
TGTGCCAGCAGTTCAGACACGACCCTCCATGGCTACACCTTC
CASSSDTTLHGYTF
>TRBJ1-1|few|NA|TRBV19
TGTGCCAGTAGGCTGGGACAGAACACTGAAGCTTTCTTT
CASRLGQNTEAFF
>TRBJ2-1|NA|TRBD1|TRBV19
TGTGCCAGTAGTATAGGGACAGGGTTTACTTACAATGAGCAGTTCTTC
CASSIGTGFTYNEQFF
>TRBJ2-3|NA|TRBD2|TRBV2
TGTGCCAGCAGTAAACTAGCGGGGGCGACCCCAGTCACCGATACGCAGTATTTT
CASSKLAGATPVTDTQYF
>TRBJ1-5|NA|NA|TRBV20-1
TGCAGTGCTAGAGTGCAGGCGGGGAGCAATCAGCCCCAGCATTTT
CSARVQAGSNQPQHF
>TRBJ2-3|NA|NA|TRBV12-3/TRBV12-4
TGTGCCAGCAGTTTTTTTGGGAGCACAGATACGCAGTATTTT
CASSFFGSTDTQYF
>TRBJ1-3|few|NA|TRBV19
TGTGCCAGTAGTATTTTCAGCTCTGGAAACACCATATATTTT
CASSIFSSGNTIYF
>TRBJ2-5|NA|NA|TRBV28
TGTGCCAGCAGCCCTCAGGGGCTCCCCGGGCGAGAGACCCAGTACTTC
CASSPQGLPGRETQYF
>TRBJ2-7|few|NA|TRBV5-1
TGCGCCAGCAGCTTGTTTGGTTTCTCCTACGAGCAGTACTTC
CASSLFGFSYEQYF
>TRBJ2-1|NA|NA|TRBV20-1
TGCAGTGCTAGACGGGGGAACTACAATGAGCAGTTCTTC
CSARRGNYNEQFF
>TRBJ1-5|NA|NA|TRBV27
TGTGCCAGCAGTTTAGGGACGGACAATCAGCCCCAGCATTTT
CASSLGTDNQPQHF
>TRBJ2-2|once|NA|TRBV5-1
TGCGCCAGCAGCTTGTTTGAAACGGACACCGGGGAGCTGTTTTTT
CASSLFETDTGELFF
>TRBJ2-1|few|NA|TRBV27
TGTGCCAGCAGTTTAAGCGGCAGCCCCTACAATGAGCAGTTCTTC
CASSLSGSPYNEQFF
>TRBJ1-5|NA|NA|TRBV27
TGTGCCAGCACCCCGGGCCTCAATCAGCCCCAGCATTTT
CASTPGLNQPQHF
>TRBJ2-1|few|NA|TRBV2
TGTGCCAGCAGTCCGGACAGCTCCTACAATGAGCAGTTCTTC
CASSPDSSYNEQFF
>TRBJ1-5|NA|TRBD1|TRBV6-1
TGTGCCAGCAGTCTACAGGGGGCGTATCAGCCCCAGCATTTT
CASSLQGAYQPQHF
>TRBJ2-3|NA|NA|TRBV20-1
TGCAGTGCTGGACCCTCCCACGGGGCAAGCACAGATACGCAGTATTTT
CSAGPSHGASTDTQYF
>TRBJ2-5|NA|NA|TRBV6-2/TRBV6-3
TGTGCCACCTTGAGGCCGGGGGAAGAGACCCAGTACTTC
CATLRPGEETQYF
>TRBJ2-3|NA|NA|TRBV4-1
TGCGCCAGCAGCCAAGTGCCAGGGCGAGGCACAGATACGCAGTATTTT
CASSQVPGRGTDTQYF
>TRBJ2-2|NA|NA|TRBV24-1
TGTGCCACCAGTGATCCCCGCTTGGGACTTTCCGGGGAGCTGTTTTTT
CATSDPRLGLSGELFF
>TRBJ2-3|few|NA|TRBV5-5
TGTGCCAGCGAAGGTGATACGCAGTATTTT
CASEGDTQYF
>TRBJ1-5|few|NA|TRBV27
TGTGCCAGCGGTTGGGATCAGCCCCAGCATTTT
CASGWDQPQHF
>TRBJ2-1|NA|NA|TRBV28
TGTGCCAGCAGTTACTTTTCTCCAGCGAGCTCCTACAATGAGCAGTTCTTC
CASSYFSPASSYNEQFF
>TRBJ1-2|NA|NA|TRBV6-5
TGTGCCAGCAGTTACAAGGGGGTCGATGGCTACACCTTC
CASSYKGVDGYTF